These T cell receptor beta chains were read from a single sample in a study of T cells after yellow fever vaccination. TCRdb fed the 5' RACE reads into MiXCR, producing one record per CDR3 protein. The table includes some 390,000 distinct CDR3 sequences, around 19% detected once. The sample here was PBMCs, taken before the yellow fever booster vaccination. The source is a man in his late teens or twenties who received the YFV17D yellow fever vaccine. The conserved cysteine and the conserved F or W are not part of the CDR3 here. Only part of the rows carry a size: once, few, many, or a class if the clone is expanded.

size,V,CDR3
few,TRBV7-2,ASSPGGYFTDTQY
many,TRBV29-1,SVDSGAGETQY
few,TRBV20-1,SARDHTASNQPQH
few,TRBV20-1,SARTGSTEAF
many,TRBV5-1,ASSPGQWGGGEQF
.,TRBV6-1,ASSESPPAGDLKNTDTQY
few,TRBV6-1,ARALSRRMNLDEQF
many,TRBV15,ATSRDWDNYQPQH
few,TRBV27,ASSSPSGTSGVNEQF
.,TRBV14,ASSQWRSQETQY
few,TRBV24-1,ATSDTAGLQETQY
.,TRBV20-1,SARGETAVGTDTQY
.,TRBV20-1,SARARSDTTIY
.,TRBV6-5,ASTSYTEAF
.,TRBV6-1,ASRNYRGPETQY
.,TRBV20-1,SAGGTEETQY
few,TRBV30,AWSISNQETQY
.,TRBV7-9,ASSSEGGSPLH
.,TRBV20-1,SARARIPYNSPLH
.,TRBV6-6,ASSYGGLITDTQY
many,TRBV4-1,ASSPLLAGGETQY
.,TRBV5-1,ASRSGTASGANVLT
few,TRBV6-1,ASSTGGAGADTQY
few,TRBV7-2,ASSLWGGAEQPQH
.,TRBV24-1,ATSDPGQTGELF
.,TRBV7-2,ASSPGWVSYEQY
.,TRBV19,ASTGTVDSPLH
.,TRBV10-3,AISESYSDTQY
.,TRBV7-8,ASVPSGNNEQF
.,TRBV4-2,ASSQDGSAKETQY
few,TRBV5-1,ASSLGNSFTDTQY
.,TRBV19,ASNNSGGIKNIQY
.,TRBV6-2/TRBV6-3,ASKAGHSSSYEQY
.,TRBV15,ATSIGGDFNTGELF
few,TRBV6-2/TRBV6-3,AGTDSRTGELF
.,TRBV27,AISPGTSPRRTDTQY
.,TRBV15,ATSGRTGNQPQH
few,TRBV7-2,ASSLPWQLENYGYT
few,TRBV5-4,ASSPGISGTDTQY
.,TRBV7-9,ASSFLAGGNEQF
few,TRBV7-9,ASSLEGQNTGELF
few,TRBV4-1,ASSRFPGQGPETQY
few,TRBV28,ATTGTVRNTEAF
few,TRBV18,ASSPAGNYEQY
.,TRBV7-9,ASSSRDHGNTIY
few,TRBV5-1,ASSWGQGAVRTEAF
few,TRBV4-1,ASSKARESPLH
.,TRBV5-1,ASSLAVSGTDTQY
many,TRBV6-5,ASSYMSLGTEAF
few,TRBV5-6,ASSLDQRIETQY
few,TRBV7-2,ASSSTGATDTQY
few,TRBV7-2,ASSRTGRVTEAF
many,TRBV5-1,ASSPQGGTYEQY
few,TRBV9,ASSPRLAANEQF
.,TRBV29-1,SVGDGSNYGYT
few,TRBV5-4,ASTYGNRGHYNEQF
few,TRBV11-2,ASSLAASGGGETQY
.,TRBV6-5,ASSYSPGVGQPQH
.,TRBV5-1,ASSLQGLREQF
once,TRBV4-2,ASSLYGDTEAF